This T cell receptor beta chain was recovered during a study of molecular identifiers for immune sequencing clone quantification. Library preparation followed earlier protocols using designated TCR primers. MiXCR, applied by TCRdb to the PCR reads, yields one record per CDR3 protein. Of approximately 60,000 distinct CDR3 sequences in the sample, under 20% are singletons; the top ten hold approximately 1.5%. Every naive CD8 library was made from between about 17,000 and 1,100,000 sorted cells with 10%, 30% or 50% RNA. CD8+CD4-CCR7+CD45RA+ cells were sorted as naive CD8 T cells. This clonotype was observed many times. The ends were cut back, 1 base at V and 2 bases at J, with 11 bases in the middle. Per germline, CDR1 MGHRA and CDR2 YSYEKL. The CDR3 is 15 residues long.

The TCR sequence derives from a human donor in good health. Some libraries in this study had Jurkat cell RNA spiked in. Input material: naive CD8+ T cells from blood, with Jurkat cell RNA spiked in. The subset denotes: FACS-sorted CD8+CD4-CCR7+CD45RA+ naive T cells. The gene calls are TRBV4-1 and TRBJ1-1; D gene unclear. CDR3 protein: CASSQVGTPNTEAFF. CDR3 DNA sequence: TGCGCCAGCAGCCAAGTTGGAACCCCTAACACTGAAGCTTTCTTT.